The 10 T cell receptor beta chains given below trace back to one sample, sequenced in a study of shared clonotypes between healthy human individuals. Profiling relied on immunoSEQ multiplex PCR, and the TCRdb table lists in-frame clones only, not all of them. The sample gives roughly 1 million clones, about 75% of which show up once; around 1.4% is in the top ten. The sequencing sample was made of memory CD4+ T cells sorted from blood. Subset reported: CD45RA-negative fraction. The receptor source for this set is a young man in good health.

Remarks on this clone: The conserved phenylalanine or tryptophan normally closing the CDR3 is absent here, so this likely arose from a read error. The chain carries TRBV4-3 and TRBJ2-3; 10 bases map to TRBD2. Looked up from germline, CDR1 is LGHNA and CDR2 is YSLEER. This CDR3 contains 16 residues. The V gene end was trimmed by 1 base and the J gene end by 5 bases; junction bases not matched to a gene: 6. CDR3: CASSQGNSGGIDTQYS. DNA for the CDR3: TGCGCCAGCAGCCAAGGGAATAGCGGGGGGATAGATACGCAGTATTCT.

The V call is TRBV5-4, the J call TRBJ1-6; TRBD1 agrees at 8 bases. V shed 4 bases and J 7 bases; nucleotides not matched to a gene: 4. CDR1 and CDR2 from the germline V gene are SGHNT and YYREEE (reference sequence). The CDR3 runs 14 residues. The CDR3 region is CASSADRVNSPLHF. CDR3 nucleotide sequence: TGTGCCAGCAGCGCGGACAGGGTGAATTCACCCCTCCACTTT.

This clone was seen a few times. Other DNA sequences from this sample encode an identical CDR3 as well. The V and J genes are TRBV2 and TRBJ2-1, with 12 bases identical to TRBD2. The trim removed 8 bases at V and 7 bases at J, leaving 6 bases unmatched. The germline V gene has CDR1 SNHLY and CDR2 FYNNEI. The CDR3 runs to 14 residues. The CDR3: CASRGLAGGNEQFF. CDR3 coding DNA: TGTGCCAGCCGAGGGCTAGCGGGAGGGAATGAGCAGTTCTTC.

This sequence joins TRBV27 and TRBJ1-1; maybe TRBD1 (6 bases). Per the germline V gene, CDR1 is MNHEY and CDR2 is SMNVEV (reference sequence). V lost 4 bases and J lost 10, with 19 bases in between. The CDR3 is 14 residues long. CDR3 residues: CASSSYRGFLVAFF. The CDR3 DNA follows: TGTGCCAGCAGTTCCTATAGGGGGTTTTTAGTAGCTTTCTTT.

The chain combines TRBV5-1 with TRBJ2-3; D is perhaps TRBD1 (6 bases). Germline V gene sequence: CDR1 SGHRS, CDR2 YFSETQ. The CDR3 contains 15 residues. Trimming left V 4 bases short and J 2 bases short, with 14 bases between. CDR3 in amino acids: CASSQRQALTDTQYF. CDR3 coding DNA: TGCGCCAGCAGCCAGCGACAGGCCCTCACAGATACGCAGTATTTT. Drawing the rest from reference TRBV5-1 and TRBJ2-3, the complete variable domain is KAGVTQTPRYLIKTRGQQVTLSCSPISGHRSVSWYQQTPGQGLQFLFEYFSETQRNKGNFPGRFSGRQFSNSRSEMNVSTLELGDSALYLCASSQRQALTDTQYFGPGTRLTVL.

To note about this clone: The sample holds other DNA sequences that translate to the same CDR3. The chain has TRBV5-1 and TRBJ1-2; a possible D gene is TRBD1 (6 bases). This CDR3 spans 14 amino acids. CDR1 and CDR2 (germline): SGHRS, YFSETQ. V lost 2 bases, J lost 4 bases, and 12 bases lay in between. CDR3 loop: CASSFLQGGYGYTF. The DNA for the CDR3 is TGCGCCAGCAGCTTTTTACAGGGTGGCTATGGCTACACCTTC.

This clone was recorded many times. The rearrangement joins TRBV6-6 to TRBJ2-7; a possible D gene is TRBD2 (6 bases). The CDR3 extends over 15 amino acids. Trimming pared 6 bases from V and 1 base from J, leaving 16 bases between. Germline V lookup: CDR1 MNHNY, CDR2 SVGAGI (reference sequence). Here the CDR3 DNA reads TGTGCCAGCAGGGGGAGGAGTGGCGGATCCTACGAGCAGTACTTC. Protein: CASRGRSGGSYEQYF.

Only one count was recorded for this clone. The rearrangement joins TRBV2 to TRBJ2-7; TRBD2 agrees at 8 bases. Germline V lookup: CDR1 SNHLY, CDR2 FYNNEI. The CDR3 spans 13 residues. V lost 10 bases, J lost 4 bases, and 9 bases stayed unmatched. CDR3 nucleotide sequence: TGTGCCATCCAGTTAGCGGGGTTATACGAGCAGTACTTC. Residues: CAIQLAGLYEQYF.

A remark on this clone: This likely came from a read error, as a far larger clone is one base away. The CDR3 is CSVEDIGQAVEAFF. For the CDR3, the DNA is TGCAGCGTTGAAGATATTGGACAGGCGGTTGAAGCTTTCTTT. This rearrangement joins TRBV29-1 to TRBJ1-1, with 7 bases fitting TRBD1. Germline CDR1 reads SQVTM; CDR2 reads ANQGSEA. This CDR3 spans 14 amino acids. The junction had 8 bases not matched to a gene; V was cut back by 0 bases and J by 7 bases. Combining the CDR3 with reference TRBV29-1 and TRBJ1-1 gives the whole variable domain SAVISQKPSRDICQRGTSLTIQCQVDSQVTMMFWYRQQPGQSLTLIATANQGSEATYESGFVIDKFPISRPNLTFSTLTVSNMSPEDSSIYLCSVEDIGQAVEAFFGQGTRLTVV.

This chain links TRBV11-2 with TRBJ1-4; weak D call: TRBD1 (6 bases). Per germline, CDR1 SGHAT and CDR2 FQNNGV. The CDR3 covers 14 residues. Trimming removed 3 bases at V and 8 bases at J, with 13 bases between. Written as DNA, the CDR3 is TGTGCCAGCAGCTTTTTCAGGGGAGGGGAAAAACTGTTTTTT. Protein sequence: CASSFFRGGEKLFF.